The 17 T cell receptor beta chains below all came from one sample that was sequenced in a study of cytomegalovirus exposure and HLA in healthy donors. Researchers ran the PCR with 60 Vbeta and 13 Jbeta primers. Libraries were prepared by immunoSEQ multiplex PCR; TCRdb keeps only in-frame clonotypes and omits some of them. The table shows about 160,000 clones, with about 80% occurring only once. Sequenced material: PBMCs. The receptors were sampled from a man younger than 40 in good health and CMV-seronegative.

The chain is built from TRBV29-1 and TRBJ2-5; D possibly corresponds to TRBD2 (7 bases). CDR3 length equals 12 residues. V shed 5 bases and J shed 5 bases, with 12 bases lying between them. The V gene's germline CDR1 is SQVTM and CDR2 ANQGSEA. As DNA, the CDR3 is TGCAGCGTTCTCAGGGGAGGGGAGACCCAGTACTTC. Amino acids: CSVLRGGETQYF.

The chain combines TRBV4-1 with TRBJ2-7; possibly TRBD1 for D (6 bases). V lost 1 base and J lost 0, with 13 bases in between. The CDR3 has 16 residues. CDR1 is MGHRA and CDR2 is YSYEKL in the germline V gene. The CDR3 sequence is CASSQASGTPSYEQYF. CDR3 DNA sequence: TGCGCCAGCAGCCAAGCGTCCGGGACACCCTCCTACGAGCAGTACTTC.

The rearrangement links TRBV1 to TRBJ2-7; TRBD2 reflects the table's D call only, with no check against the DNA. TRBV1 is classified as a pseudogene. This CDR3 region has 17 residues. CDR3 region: CTSSQEVRRAGSYEQYF. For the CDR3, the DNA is TGCACCAGCAGCCAAGAAGTAAGGAGGGCCGGATCCTACGAGCAGTACTTC.

This CDR3 reads CASSEWGEGEQFF. CDR3 DNA sequence: TGTGCCAGCAGTGAATGGGGTGAGGGTGAGCAGTTCTTC. The chain carries TRBV2 and TRBJ2-1; D might be TRBD2 (5 bases). CDR1 SNHLY and CDR2 FYNNEI come from the germline V gene. V shed 2 bases and J shed 9 bases, with 11 bases lying between them. The CDR3 runs to 13 residues.

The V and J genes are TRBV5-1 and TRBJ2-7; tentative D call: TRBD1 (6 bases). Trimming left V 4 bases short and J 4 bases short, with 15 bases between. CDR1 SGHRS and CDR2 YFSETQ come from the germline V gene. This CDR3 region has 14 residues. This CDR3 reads CASSEQGAGYEQYF. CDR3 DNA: TGCGCCAGCAGCGAACAGGGCGCCGGTTACGAGCAGTACTTC.

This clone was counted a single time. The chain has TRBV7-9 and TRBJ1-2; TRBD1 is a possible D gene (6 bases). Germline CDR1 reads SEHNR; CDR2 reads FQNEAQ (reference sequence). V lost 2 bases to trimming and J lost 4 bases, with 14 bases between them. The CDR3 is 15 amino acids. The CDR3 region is CASSLPAGTLYGYTF. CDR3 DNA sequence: TGTGCCAGCAGCTTACCAGCCGGGACACTCTATGGCTACACCTTC.

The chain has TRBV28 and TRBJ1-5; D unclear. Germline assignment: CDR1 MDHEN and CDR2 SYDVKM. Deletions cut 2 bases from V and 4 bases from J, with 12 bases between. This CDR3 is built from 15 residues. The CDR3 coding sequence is TGTGCCAGCAGTTTACCCCGGGGTGATAATCAGCCCCAGCATTTT. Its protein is CASSLPRGDNQPQHF. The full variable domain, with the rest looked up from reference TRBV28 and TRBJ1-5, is DVKVTQSSRYLVKRTGEKVFLECVQDMDHENMFWYRQDPGLGLRLIYFSYDVKMKEKGDIPEGYSVSREKKERFSLILESASTNQTSMYLCASSLPRGDNQPQHFGDGTRLSIL.

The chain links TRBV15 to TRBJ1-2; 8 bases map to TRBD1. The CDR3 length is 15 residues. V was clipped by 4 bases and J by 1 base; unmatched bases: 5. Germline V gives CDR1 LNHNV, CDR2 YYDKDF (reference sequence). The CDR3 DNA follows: TGTGCCACCAGCATCCGGGACAGGCGTAACTATGGCTACACCTTC. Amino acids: CATSIRDRRNYGYTF.

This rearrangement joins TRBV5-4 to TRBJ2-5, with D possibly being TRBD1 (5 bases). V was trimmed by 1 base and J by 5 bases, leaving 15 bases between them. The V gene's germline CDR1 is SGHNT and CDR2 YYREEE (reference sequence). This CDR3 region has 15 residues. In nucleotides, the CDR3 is TGTGCCAGCAGCTTGTCGCAGGGAAGGTCGGAGACCCAGTACTTC. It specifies CASSLSQGRSETQYF. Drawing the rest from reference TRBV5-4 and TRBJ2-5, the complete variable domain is ETGVTQSPTHLIKTRGQQVTLRCSSQSGHNTVSWYQQALGQGPQFIFQYYREEENGRGNFPPRFSGLQFPNYSSELNVNALELDDSALYLCASSLSQGRSETQYFGPGTRLLVL.

Here the CDR3 reads CASSPLEDRGNTQYF. The CDR3 DNA reads as TGTGCCAGCTCACCACTAGAGGACAGGGGAAATACGCAGTATTTT. V usage is TRBV18 and J usage is TRBJ2-3; 9 nucleotides line up with TRBD1. CDR3 size: 15 residues. The J segment lost 7 bases and the V segment lost 1 base, leaving 6 bases of the junction unmatched. CDR1 is KGHSH, CDR2 LQKENI, per germline.

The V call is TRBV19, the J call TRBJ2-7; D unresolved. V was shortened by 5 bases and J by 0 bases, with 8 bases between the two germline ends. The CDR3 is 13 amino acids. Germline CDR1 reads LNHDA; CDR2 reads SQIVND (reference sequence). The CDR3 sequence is CASSPTPSYEQYF. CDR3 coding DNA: TGTGCCAGTAGTCCGACACCCTCCTACGAGCAGTACTTC.

This CDR3 reads CASSPQGFGNSPLHF. CDR3 nucleotide sequence: TGTGCCAGCAGTCCCCAGGGTTTCGGTAATTCACCCCTCCACTTT. V gene TRBV6-6 combines with J gene TRBJ1-6; D may be TRBD1 (5 bases). The V end lost 5 bases, the J end lost 6 bases, and 14 bases lay between the germline ends. The CDR3 contains 15 residues. CDR1 is MNHNY and CDR2 is SVGAGI in the germline V gene (reference sequence).

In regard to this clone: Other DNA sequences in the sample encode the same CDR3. The CDR3 spells CASSKIQGNYGYTF. The CDR3 DNA reads as TGTGCCAGCAGCAAAATCCAGGGAAACTATGGCTACACCTTC. The chain recombines TRBV5-4 with TRBJ1-2; D is perhaps TRBD1 (5 bases). The V and J ends lost 4 bases and 2 bases respectively, with 12 bases between them. CDR1 is SGHNT and CDR2 is YYREEE in the germline V gene (reference sequence). The CDR3 spans 14 residues.

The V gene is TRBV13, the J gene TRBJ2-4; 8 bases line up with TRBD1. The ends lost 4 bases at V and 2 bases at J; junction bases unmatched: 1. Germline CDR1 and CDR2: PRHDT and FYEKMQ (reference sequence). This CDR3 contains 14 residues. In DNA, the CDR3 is TGTGCCAGCAGCTCCAGGGGGCCCAAAAACATTCAGTACTTC. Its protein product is CASSSRGPKNIQYF. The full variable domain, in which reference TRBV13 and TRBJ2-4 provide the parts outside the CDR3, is AAGVIQSPRHLIKEKRETATLKCYPIPRHDTVYWYQQGPGQDPQFLISFYEKMQSDKGSIPDRFSAQQFSDYHSELNMSSLELGDSALYFCASSSRGPKNIQYFGAGTRLSVL.

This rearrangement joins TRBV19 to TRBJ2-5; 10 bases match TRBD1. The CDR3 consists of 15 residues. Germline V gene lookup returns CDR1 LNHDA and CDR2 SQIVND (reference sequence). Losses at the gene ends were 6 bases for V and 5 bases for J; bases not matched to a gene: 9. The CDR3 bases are TGTGCCAGTAGCGACAAGGGACAGGGGAAGGAGACCCAGTACTTC. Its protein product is CASSDKGQGKETQYF.

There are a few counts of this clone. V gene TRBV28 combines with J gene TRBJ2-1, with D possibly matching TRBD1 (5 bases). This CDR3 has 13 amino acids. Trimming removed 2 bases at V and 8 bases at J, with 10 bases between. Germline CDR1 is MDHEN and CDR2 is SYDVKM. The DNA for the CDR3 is TGTGCCAGCAGTTTAGCAGGGTTCTATGAGCAGTTCTTC. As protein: CASSLAGFYEQFF.

The CDR3 DNA sequence: TGTGCCAGCAGCCTTGGTACTAGCGGCTCCTACGAGCAGTACTTC. The encoded protein is CASSLGTSGSYEQYF. The chain links TRBV6-5 to TRBJ2-5; 8 bases fit TRBD2. Gene TRBJ2-7 matches the end of the DNA better, so the J call may be wrong. The length of the CDR3 is 15 residues. Germline-derived CDR1 and CDR2 are MNHEY and SVGAGI.